Following are 5 T cell receptor beta chains from one sample sequenced in a study of CD8+CD57+ T cells in acquired aplastic anemia. Investigators profiled TCR beta VDJ and CDR3 from genomic DNA template. TCRdb processed the reads anew with MiXCR; each CDR3 protein has one entry. The table records about 180,000 distinct CDR3 sequences, about 47% of them present only once. Sequenced: sorted CD4+, CD8+, or CD8+CD57+ T cells (not recorded which) from PBMCs. The origin of the receptors is a human donor in good health.

The chain uses TRBV5-1 and TRBJ2-7; D not certain. Germline lookup yields CDR1 SGHRS and CDR2 YFSETQ. This CDR3 contains 14 residues. Trimming shortened V by 0 bases and J by 2 bases, and 9 bases separated the two germline ends. CDR3 nucleotides: TGCGCCAGCAGCTTGGACGGACCTGCCTACGAGCAGTACTTC. Amino acids: CASSLDGPAYEQYF.

This clonotype was seen many times. J is TRBJ2-7 and V is TRBV20-1; TRBD2 matches 15 bases. V lost 4 bases and J lost 6; bases outside the gene matches: 13. This CDR3 is built from 17 residues. The germline V gene encodes CDR1 DFQATT and CDR2 SNEGSKA (reference sequence). The CDR3, as DNA: TGCAGTGCTACCGGGACTAGCGGGAGGCCTACCTATGGCGAGCAGTACTTC. Translating gives CSATGTSGRPTYGEQYF.

The chain has TRBV5-4 and TRBJ1-1, with D perhaps TRBD1 (5 bases). Trimming pared 10 bases from V and 4 bases from J, leaving 11 bases between. The CDR3 sequence is 11 residues long. The germline CDR1 and CDR2 sequences are SGHNT and YYREEE (reference sequence). The CDR3 sequence is CAWDEPTEAFF. DNA of the CDR3: TGTGCCTGGGACGAACCCACTGAAGCTTTCTTT.

This clonotype was seen many times. The chain carries TRBV20-1 and TRBJ2-3; TRBD2 aligns across 9 bases. Per the germline V gene, CDR1 is DFQATT and CDR2 is SNEGSKA (reference sequence). V gave up 3 bases and J gave up 1 base; unmatched junction bases: 5. CDR3 length equals 15 residues. The CDR3 here is CSARSLAGGTDTQYF. The CDR3 DNA is TGCAGTGCTAGGAGCTTAGCGGGGGGCACAGATACGCAGTATTTT.

The chain combines TRBV20-1 with TRBJ1-2, with D possibly being TRBD1 (5 bases). The length of the CDR3 is 15 residues. CDR1 and CDR2 (germline): DFQATT, SNEGSKA (reference sequence). V lost 3 bases, J lost 4 bases, and 18 bases lay in between. Here the CDR3 DNA reads TGCAGTGCTAGCCTCGCGGGGGGAAGCAGCTATGGCTACACCTTC. Protein: CSASLAGGSSYGYTF.